Given below is one T cell receptor beta chain in context. Its antigen is not identified. This entry comes from a study of cytomegalovirus exposure and HLA in healthy donors. PCR used 60 Vbeta primers and 13 Jbeta primers. Only in-frame clones appear in the TCRdb table, and some are missing; sequencing was by immunoSEQ multiplex PCR. This table holds 190,000 or so clones, 79% found once. Study conclusions and caveats: Later analysis found that TCR beta chains associated with HLA were more clonally expanded than other, equally common chains. Three chains tied to CMV proved CMV antigen-specific in vitro.

Germline CDR1 KGHSH, CDR2 LQKENI. V dropped 6 bases and J dropped 3; count of bases not matched to a gene: 11. This CDR3 is 18 amino acids long. The clonotype comes from a girl between 5 and 17 years old in good health and CMV-seropositive. The sequenced sample consisted of PBMCs. The genes are TRBV18 and TRBJ2-3; 14 positions agree with TRBD2. The CDR3, as DNA: TGTGCCAGCTCGTCGGGACTAGCGGGGGTTGGGCGAACAGATACGCAGTATTTT. This encodes CASSSGLAGVGRTDTQYF.